Presented here are 28 T cell receptor beta chains from one specimen sequenced in a study of cytomegalovirus exposure and HLA in healthy donors. Primers for the PCR totalled 60 Vbeta and 13 Jbeta. Libraries were prepared by immunoSEQ multiplex PCR; TCRdb keeps only in-frame clonotypes and omits some of them. This sample lists over 100,000 clones; its ten largest clones have about 1.7%. The sample taken for sequencing was PBMCs. The receptors were gathered from a young man in good health and CMV-seronegative.

The chain carries TRBV7-2 and TRBJ1-5; TRBD1 matches 8 bases. Germline V gene data show CDR1 as SGHTA and CDR2 as FQGNSA. Losses at the gene ends were 3 bases for V and 7 bases for J; bases not matched to a gene: 8. The CDR3 contains 15 residues. The CDR3 DNA sequence: TGTGCCAGCAGCTTCCGGACAGGGAGTAGACAGCCCCAGCATTTT. Amino acid sequence: CASSFRTGSRQPQHF.

This sequence joins TRBV28 and TRBJ2-3, with 11 positions matching TRBD2. This CDR3 comprises 20 residues. The germline V gene encodes CDR1 MDHEN and CDR2 SYDVKM. V was pared by 3 bases and J by 2 bases, with 16 bases of the junction left unmatched. In DNA form, the CDR3 reads TGTGCCAGCAGTTTTTCTAGGACTAGCGGGTTTCCCATTTCCACAGATACGCAGTATTTT. This gives the protein CASSFSRTSGFPISTDTQYF.

This chain links TRBV27 with TRBJ1-4; no firm D call. This CDR3 contains 13 residues. The V gene's germline CDR1 is MNHEY and CDR2 SMNVEV (reference sequence). The ends were cut back, 1 base at V and 7 bases at J, with 7 bases in the middle. The CDR3 nucleotides read TGTGCCAGCAGTTTATTACCGGGTGAAAAACTGTTTTTT. It codes for CASSLLPGEKLFF.

V gene TRBV5-1 combines with J gene TRBJ1-2; 8 bases agree with TRBD1. Germline CDR1 and CDR2: SGHRS and YFSETQ. The V and J ends lost 4 bases and 0 bases, in that order; junction bases with no gene match: 8. The CDR3 runs to 16 residues. CDR3 DNA: TGCGCCAGCAGCCACCAGACAGGGGTATCTAACTATGGCTACACCTTC. It codes for CASSHQTGVSNYGYTF. Complete variable domain (other parts from reference TRBV5-1 and TRBJ1-2): KAGVTQTPRYLIKTRGQQVTLSCSPISGHRSVSWYQQTPGQGLQFLFEYFSETQRNKGNFPGRFSGRQFSNSRSEMNVSTLELGDSALYLCASSHQTGVSNYGYTFGSGTRLTVV.

The chain employs TRBV6-1 and TRBJ2-7; 8 bases map to TRBD2. This CDR3 is built from 14 residues. CDR1 MNHNS and CDR2 SASEGT come from the germline V gene. The ends lost 1 base at V and 1 base at J; junction bases unmatched: 0. This CDR3 reads CASSEVAGSYEQYF. In DNA form, the CDR3 reads TGTGCCAGCAGTGAAGTAGCGGGATCCTACGAGCAGTACTTC.

The rearrangement links TRBV29-1 to TRBJ2-1, with a tentative D call TRBD2 (6 bases). Germline V gives CDR1 SQVTM, CDR2 ANQGSEA. V lost 1 base and J lost 12, with 10 bases in between. CDR3 length: 11 residues. The DNA for the CDR3 is TGCAGCGTTGAAGTGCGGGGCCCGCAGTTCTTC. This translates into CSVEVRGPQFF.

V gene TRBV7-9 combines with J gene TRBJ2-4; D may be TRBD1 (5 bases). The CDR3 is made up of 15 amino acids. Per the germline V gene, CDR1 is SEHNR and CDR2 is FQNEAQ (reference sequence). Trimming cost V 5 bases and J 1 base, with 12 bases left between them. DNA of the CDR3: TGTGCCAGCAGCGTAGGGGCTGGGGCCAAAAACATTCAGTACTTC. Protein: CASSVGAGAKNIQYF. Full variable domain (remainder filled in from reference TRBV7-9 and TRBJ2-4): DTGVSQNPRHKITKRGQNVTFRCDPISEHNRLYWYRQTLGQGPEFLTYFQNEAQLEKSRLLSDRFSAERPKGSFSTLEIQRTEQGDSAMYLCASSVGAGAKNIQYFGAGTRLSVL.

The V call is TRBV21-1, the J call TRBJ2-7; TRBD1 reflects the table's D call only, with no check against the DNA. TRBV21-1 is a pseudogene. This CDR3 has 17 residues. CDR3 bases: TGTGCCAGCAGCAAAGGGGCCCGGACAGGGGCCTCTTACGAGCAGTACTTC. This gives the protein CASSKGARTGASYEQYF.

CDR3: CSARVVGELFF. CDR3 in DNA: TGCAGTGCTAGAGTCGTAGGGGAGCTGTTTTTT. V usage is TRBV20-1 and J usage is TRBJ2-2, with unresolved D. V lost 1 base to trimming and J lost 8 bases, with 5 bases between them. The CDR3 sequence is 11 residues long. The germline CDR1 and CDR2 sequences are DFQATT and SNEGSKA (reference sequence).

V usage is TRBV19 and J usage is TRBJ2-7; 9 nucleotides agree with TRBD2. V shed 7 bases and J 7 bases; nucleotides not matched to a gene: 11. The germline gives CDR1 LNHDA, CDR2 SQIVND (reference sequence). This CDR3 is built from 14 residues. The CDR3 coding sequence is TGTGCCAGTACCGAAATAGCGGGGGAGGGTGAGCAGTACTTC. Its translation: CASTEIAGEGEQYF.

The chain joins TRBV9 to TRBJ2-3; 12 positions agree with TRBD2. The CDR3 has 18 residues. Germline assignment: CDR1 SGDLS and CDR2 YYNGEE. V dropped 3 bases and J dropped 2; count of bases not matched to a gene: 10. CDR3: CASSALAGGQLPTDTQYF. CDR3 bases: TGTGCCAGCAGCGCACTAGCGGGGGGACAGCTTCCCACAGATACGCAGTATTTT.

The V gene is TRBV18, the J gene TRBJ1-1, with D uncertain. The CDR3 has 14 residues. Germline loops: CDR1 KGHSH, CDR2 LQKENI. Trimming stripped 2 bases from V and 5 bases from J, with 12 bases between. CDR3 sequence (DNA): TGTGCCAGCTCACCAGGTATCCCCAGAACTGAAGCTTTCTTT. Residues: CASSPGIPRTEAFF. The full variable domain, completed using reference TRBV18 and TRBJ1-1, is NAGVMQNPRHLVRRRGQEARLRCSPMKGHSHVYWYRQLPEEGLKFMVYLQKENIIDESGMPKERFSAEFPKEGPSILRIQQVVRGDSAAYFCASSPGIPRTEAFFGQGTRLTVV.

This chain links TRBV7-9 with TRBJ1-1; D gene uncertain. Looked up from germline, CDR1 is SEHNR and CDR2 is FQNEAQ (reference sequence). This CDR3 contains 14 residues. Trimming left V 0 bases short and J 6 bases short, with 11 bases between. The chain's CDR3 is CASSLASQKSEAFF. CDR3 DNA: TGTGCCAGCAGCTTAGCGTCACAGAAGTCTGAAGCTTTCTTT.

This sequence joins TRBV10-3 and TRBJ1-1; 10 nucleotides agree with TRBD1. The CDR3 extends over 14 amino acids. The germline V gene encodes CDR1 ENHRY and CDR2 SYGVKD. V shed 7 bases and J 7 bases; nucleotides not matched to a gene: 9. The CDR3: CAIKPSGTGDEAFF. DNA for the CDR3: TGTGCCATCAAGCCCTCGGGGACAGGGGATGAAGCTTTCTTT.

J is TRBJ1-5 and V is TRBV14, with D possibly being TRBD1 (5 bases). Trimming removed 3 bases at V and 3 bases at J, with 6 bases between. The CDR3 is 13 residues long. CDR1 is SGHDN and CDR2 is FVKESK in the germline V gene. The CDR3 DNA reads as TGTGCCAGCAGCCAGGGACTCAATCAGCCCCAGCATTTT. Encoded protein: CASSQGLNQPQHF.

This rearrangement joins TRBV7-2 to TRBJ2-7, with D perhaps matching TRBD1 (6 bases). Germline CDR1 is SGHTA and CDR2 is FQGNSA. The length of the CDR3 is 15 residues. Trimming pared 2 bases from V and 3 bases from J, leaving 14 bases between. In DNA form, the CDR3 reads TGTGCCAGCAGCTTATCCGTAGGACAGAACTACGAGCAGTACTTC. This encodes CASSLSVGQNYEQYF.

The rearrangement links TRBV19 to TRBJ1-1; D perhaps matches TRBD1 (5 bases). Germline loops: CDR1 LNHDA, CDR2 SQIVND (reference sequence). V shed 8 bases and J shed 5 bases, with 15 bases lying between them. This CDR3 is built from 13 residues. The CDR3 DNA sequence: TGTGCCAGTGGTTGGGGCAGTTGGACTGAAGCTTTCTTT. It codes for CASGWGSWTEAFF.

This sequence joins TRBV18 and TRBJ2-1, with D unclear. This CDR3 has 14 residues. Trimming shortened V by 0 bases and J by 8 bases, and 11 bases separated the two germline ends. CDR1 and CDR2 (germline): KGHSH, LQKENI. This CDR3 reads CASSPPAAVDEQFF. The CDR3 DNA is TGTGCCAGCTCACCACCGGCGGCAGTTGATGAGCAGTTCTTC. The variable domain in full, completed from reference TRBV18 and TRBJ2-1, reads NAGVMQNPRHLVRRRGQEARLRCSPMKGHSHVYWYRQLPEEGLKFMVYLQKENIIDESGMPKERFSAEFPKEGPSILRIQQVVRGDSAAYFCASSPPAAVDEQFFGPGTRLTVL.

The CDR3 DNA reads TGTGCCAGTAGTTCCCGGGGATCAGCTTTCTTT. Translating gives CASSSRGSAFF. This chain links TRBV19 with TRBJ1-1; no clear D. This CDR3 is built from 11 residues. V gave up 5 bases and J gave up 10 bases, with 11 bases separating them. The germline gives CDR1 LNHDA, CDR2 SQIVND (reference sequence).

The rearrangement joins TRBV27 to TRBJ2-7; TRBD1 might be the D (6 bases). V lost 4 bases and J 2 bases, leaving 21 bases between the germline ends. The CDR3 has 17 amino acids. CDR1 and CDR2 (germline): MNHEY, SMNVEV (reference sequence). CDR3 protein: CASSWGSTGLVPYEQYF. The CDR3 nucleotides are TGTGCCAGCAGTTGGGGATCGACAGGCCTTGTTCCCTACGAGCAGTACTTC.

The chain links TRBV19 to TRBJ1-1, with D possibly matching TRBD1 (6 bases). Trimming took off 4 bases at V and 2 bases at J, with 11 bases between the two ends. The CDR3 has 14 amino acids. CDR1 is LNHDA and CDR2 is SQIVND in the germline V gene (reference sequence). This CDR3 reads CASSTRGGNTEAFF. In DNA, the CDR3 is TGTGCCAGTAGTACAAGGGGGGGTAACACTGAAGCTTTCTTT.

The chain employs TRBV10-3 and TRBJ2-7, with TRBD2 identical over 11 bases. J gave up 3 bases and V 6 bases, and 4 bases lay outside the gene matches. The CDR3 runs 14 residues. The germline V gene has CDR1 ENHRY and CDR2 SYGVKD. CDR3 nucleotide sequence: TGTGCCATCAGGGGTAGCGGGAGGGGCTACGAGCAGTACTTC. Amino acids: CAIRGSGRGYEQYF.

The V call is TRBV18, the J call TRBJ2-2; D remains unclear. With 2 bases removed from V and 5 bases from J, the gap between germline ends came to 12 bases. Per the germline V gene, CDR1 is KGHSH and CDR2 is LQKENI. The CDR3 runs to 15 residues. The DNA for the CDR3 is TGTGCCAGCTCACCAAAGGTAGAGGCGACCGGGGAGCTGTTTTTT. Translation: CASSPKVEATGELFF.

The genes are TRBV7-8 and TRBJ2-7, with TRBD2 matching over 10 bases. Trimming took 5 bases from V and 6 from J; bases not matched to a gene: 4. The CDR3 is 13 amino acids. In germline, CDR1 is SGHVS, CDR2 FQNEAQ. CDR3 residues: CASSQLAGFEQYF. As DNA, the CDR3 is TGTGCCAGCAGCCAACTAGCGGGATTCGAGCAGTACTTC.

This chain links TRBV5-6 with TRBJ2-7; 7 nucleotides line up with TRBD1. The junction had 17 bases not matched to a gene; V was cut back by 4 bases and J by 1 base. The CDR3 sequence is 18 residues long. Germline V lookup: CDR1 SGHDT, CDR2 YYEEEE. The chain's CDR3 is CASSGLERTGRYSYEQYF. CDR3 DNA sequence: TGTGCCAGCAGCGGTTTGGAAAGGACAGGACGTTATTCCTACGAGCAGTACTTC.

The chain carries TRBV6-1 and TRBJ2-1; the D is unclear. The germline V and J ends were trimmed by 6 bases and 7 bases, with 10 bases remaining between them. The CDR3 length is 12 residues. Per germline, CDR1 MNHNS and CDR2 SASEGT. The CDR3 is CASRPSVNEQFF. CDR3 sequence (DNA): TGTGCCAGCAGGCCAAGCGTAAATGAGCAGTTCTTC.

The chain couples TRBV19 to TRBJ1-2, with D unresolved. The V gene lost 4 bases and the J gene lost 2 bases, with 5 bases spanning the gap. Germline CDR1 is LNHDA and CDR2 is SQIVND (reference sequence). This CDR3 is built from 12 residues. CDR3 sequence (DNA): TGTGCCAGTAGTAGACAAAACTATGGCTACACCTTC. This codes for CASSRQNYGYTF.

For this clone: One end of the junction is discordant with germline, which a read error may explain. This rearrangement joins TRBV4-2 to TRBJ2-1, with D perhaps TRBD1 (6 bases). CDR3 length: 13 residues. Germline lookup yields CDR1 LGHNA and CDR2 YNFKEQ. CDR3 residues: CASSQDRQGFRVF. Here the CDR3 DNA reads TGTGCCAGCAGCCAAGATCGGCAGGGGTTTCGTGTCTTC.